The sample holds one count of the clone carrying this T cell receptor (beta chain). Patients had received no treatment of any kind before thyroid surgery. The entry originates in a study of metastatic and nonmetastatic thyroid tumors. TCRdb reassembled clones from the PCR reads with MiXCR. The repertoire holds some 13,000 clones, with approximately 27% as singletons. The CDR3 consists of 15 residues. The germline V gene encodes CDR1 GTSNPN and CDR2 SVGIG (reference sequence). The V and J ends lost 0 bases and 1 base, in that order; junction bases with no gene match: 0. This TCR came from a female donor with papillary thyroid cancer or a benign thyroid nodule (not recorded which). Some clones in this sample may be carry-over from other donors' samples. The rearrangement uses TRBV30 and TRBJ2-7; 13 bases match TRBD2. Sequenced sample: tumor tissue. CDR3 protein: CAWSVLAGGSYEQYF. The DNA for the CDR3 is TGTGCCTGGAGTGTACTAGCGGGGGGGTCCTACGAGCAGTACTTC.